The next 32 T cell receptor beta chains were all read from a single sample in a study of T-cell reconstitution after alpha-beta-depleted transplantation in children. Preparation of the TCRbeta library was carried out with unique molecular identifiers. TCRdb re-called the PCR reads through MiXCR, storing one row per CDR3 protein. The sample yields about 17,000 distinct CDR3 sequences, approximately 5.3% seen once. This specimen consisted of PBMCs, obtained before TCRalphabeta/CD19-depleted stem cell transplant. These receptors came from a boy aged 10-17 years with acute lymphoblastic leukemia, due to receive a stem cell transplant.

Sample share makes this clonotype medium-sized. The V call is TRBV5-1, the J call TRBJ2-3; the match to TRBD2 covers 8 bases. Germline V gene data show CDR1 as SGHRS and CDR2 as YFSETQ. CDR3 size: 15 residues. The ends lost 0 bases at V and 3 bases at J; junction bases unmatched: 3. The CDR3 loop is CASSLVLADTDTQYF. The CDR3 DNA reads TGCGCCAGCAGCTTGGTACTAGCGGATACAGATACGCAGTATTTT.

The sample holds many counts of this clonotype. This CDR3 reads CASSLTSGTGNTEAFF. The CDR3 DNA reads as TGTGCCAGCAGTCTAACCTCCGGGACAGGGAACACTGAAGCTTTCTTT. This chain uses TRBV6-2 or TRBV6-3 with TRBJ1-1; 8 positions agree with TRBD1. V dropped 5 bases and J dropped 1; count of bases not matched to a gene: 9. CDR1 is MNHEY, CDR2 SVGEGT, per germline. The CDR3 runs to 16 residues.

This clonotype was seen at least ten times. The gene calls are TRBV4-1 and TRBJ1-5; D is undetermined. CDR3 length equals 15 residues. The germline V gene encodes CDR1 MGHRA and CDR2 YSYEKL. Trimming took 0 bases from V and 6 from J, leaving 12 bases between them. The CDR3 sequence is CASSQDSTGFQPQHF. CDR3 DNA: TGCGCCAGCAGCCAAGATTCCACCGGGTTTCAGCCCCAGCATTTT.

This clonotype has ten or more counts. The chain carries TRBV20-1 and TRBJ2-5; TRBD2 matches at 9 bases. Germline-derived CDR1 and CDR2 are DFQATT and SNEGSKA (reference sequence). Trimming cost V 6 bases and J 1 base; bases outside gene matches: 9. The CDR3 has 15 amino acids. DNA of the CDR3: TGCAGTGCCCTTCTAGCGGGGCGCCCCCAAGAGACCCAGTACTTC. This encodes CSALLAGRPQETQYF.

This clonotype came up many times. This rearrangement joins TRBV20-1 to TRBJ1-6, with D tentatively TRBD1 (5 bases). Germline CDR1 and CDR2: DFQATT and SNEGSKA (reference sequence). This CDR3 is built from 15 residues. V was trimmed by 0 bases and J by 5 bases, leaving 11 bases between them. The CDR3 DNA is TGCAGTGCTAGAGATAGAGGCAGGGATAATTCACCCCTCCACTTT. Protein product: CSARDRGRDNSPLHF.

This clonotype is judged medium-sized. The V gene is TRBV29-1, the J gene TRBJ2-7; 7 bases are a match to TRBD1. With 6 bases clipped from V and 7 bases from J, the junction kept 9 bases outside the gene matches. Per the germline V gene, CDR1 is SQVTM and CDR2 is ANQGSEA. The CDR3 has 12 residues. CDR3 nucleotide sequence: TGCAGCGTCTCAAACAGGGGTGAGGAGCAGTACTTC. Its translation is CSVSNRGEEQYF.

This clonotype was recorded at least ten times. The chain links TRBV7-3 to TRBJ1-6; possible D gene TRBD1, 5 bases. V was trimmed by 0 bases and J by 7 bases, leaving 16 bases between them. Germline V lookup: CDR1 SGHTA, CDR2 FQGTGA. This CDR3 has 17 residues. DNA of the CDR3: TGTGCCAGCAGCTTAACGCCCCAGGGCAGGACGAATTCACCCCTCCACTTT. Its protein product is CASSLTPQGRTNSPLHF.

V and J are TRBV29-1 and TRBJ1-1, with D possibly matching TRBD1 (6 bases). V lost 5 bases, J lost 3 bases, and 10 bases lay in between. The CDR3 spans 12 residues. Germline values: CDR1 SQVTM, CDR2 ANQGSEA. The CDR3 DNA follows: TGCAGCGTTCCCAGGGGACACACTGAAGCTTTCTTT. Translation: CSVPRGHTEAFF.

This clonotype was detected ten times or more. The V and J genes are TRBV29-1 and TRBJ2-3, with D unclear. The CDR3 has 10 residues. V was pared by 4 bases and J by 9 bases, with 8 bases between. Germline V CDR1 and CDR2: SQVTM, ANQGSEA. The CDR3 loop is CSVAIRTQYF. Here the CDR3 DNA reads TGCAGCGTTGCCATCAGAACGCAGTATTTT.

Within the sample, this clonotype is medium-sized (0.01 to 0.1%). This chain joins TRBV5-5 and TRBJ2-7; D is ambiguous. Trimming cost V 2 bases and J 1 base, with 4 bases left between them. This CDR3 spans 12 amino acids. In germline, CDR1 is SGHKS, CDR2 YYEKEE (reference sequence). CDR3 bases: TGTGCCAGCAGCTTTGGGTCCTACGAGCAGTACTTC. As protein: CASSFGSYEQYF.

This clonotype has a count of ten or more. The V and J genes are TRBV6-4 and TRBJ1-5; perhaps TRBD1 as D (6 bases). This CDR3 has 19 residues. Trimming removed 5 bases at V and 2 bases at J, with 25 bases between. Per germline, CDR1 MRHNA and CDR2 SNTAGT. The DNA of the CDR3 is TGTGCCAGCAGTCGCTACCCCGTACAGGGAGGAGGGGGCAATCAGCCCCAGCATTTT. Protein: CASSRYPVQGGGGNQPQHF.

This clonotype was seen repeatedly, ten times or more. The rearrangement joins TRBV9 to TRBJ2-7; 8 positions match TRBD2. The CDR3 has 14 residues. Germline V gene sequence: CDR1 SGDLS, CDR2 YYNGEE. V was pared by 0 bases and J by 2 bases, with 1 base of the junction left unmatched. This chain's CDR3 is CASSVGSGTYEQYF. The CDR3 DNA follows: TGTGCCAGCAGCGTAGGTAGCGGGACCTACGAGCAGTACTTC.

There are many counts of this clonotype. The V gene is TRBV19, the J gene TRBJ1-2; D not resolved. The CDR3 runs to 12 residues. Germline CDR1 reads LNHDA; CDR2 reads SQIVND (reference sequence). Between the trimmed V and J ends, which lost 5 bases and 9 bases, there was a span of 13 bases. This CDR3 reads CASSLPVGSYTF. As DNA, the CDR3 is TGTGCCAGTAGTCTCCCCGTGGGGAGCTACACCTTC. The whole variable domain, filled in from reference TRBV19 and TRBJ1-2, reads DGGITQSPKYLFRKEGQNVTLSCEQNLNHDAMYWYRQDPGQGLRLIYYSQIVNDFQKGDIAEGYSVSREKKESFPLTVTSAQKNPTAFYLCASSLPVGSYTFGSGTRLTVV.

The chain is built from TRBV2 and TRBJ1-1; D is perhaps TRBD1 (5 bases). Germline CDR1 and CDR2: SNHLY and FYNNEI. There are 13 residues in the CDR3. The CDR3: CTLREGLRTEAFF. The DNA of the CDR3 is TGTACCCTCAGGGAGGGGCTTCGGACTGAAGCTTTCTTT.

This clonotype is medium-sized. The chain uses TRBV20-1 and TRBJ1-1; TRBD1 agrees at 8 bases. The CDR3 extends over 14 amino acids. Germline lookup yields CDR1 DFQATT and CDR2 SNEGSKA (reference sequence). The junction had 7 bases not matched to a gene; V was cut back by 5 bases and J by 2 bases. In nucleotides, the CDR3 is TGCAGTGCTTCCGGGACAGGATACAACACTGAAGCTTTCTTT. It is translated as CSASGTGYNTEAFF.

The table lists this clonotype with many counts. The chain's CDR3 is CASSLATFGTSGASYEQYF. CDR3 bases: TGTGCCAGCAGTTTAGCAACTTTCGGGACTAGCGGCGCCTCCTACGAGCAGTACTTC. The V and J genes are TRBV12-3 or TRBV12-4 and TRBJ2-7; 11 bases are a match to TRBD2. The CDR3 is 19 residues long. The V segment lost 0 bases and the J segment 0 bases; nucleotides outside the gene matches: 10.

This clonotype was seen repeatedly, ten times or more. The J gene is TRBJ1-1, the V gene TRBV15; tentative D call: TRBD1 (5 bases). Germline loops: CDR1 LNHNV, CDR2 YYDKDF (reference sequence). V shed 3 bases and J shed 5 bases, with 16 bases lying between them. This CDR3 is built from 15 residues. The CDR3 here is CATSRTPQGGTEAFF. The DNA of the CDR3 is TGTGCCACCAGCAGGACGCCCCAGGGTGGGACTGAAGCTTTCTTT.

This clonotype was counted ten times or more. The rearrangement links TRBV20-1 to TRBJ1-5, with 8 bases matching TRBD1. CDR1 DFQATT and CDR2 SNEGSKA come from the germline V gene (reference sequence). The trim removed 0 bases at V and 1 base at J, leaving 5 bases unmatched. The length of the CDR3 is 16 residues. CDR3 coding DNA: TGCAGTGCTAGAGATGGGACAGGTGGGAGCAATCAGCCCCAGCATTTT. Its protein product is CSARDGTGGSNQPQHF.

The sample holds many counts of this clonotype. This sequence joins TRBV30 and TRBJ1-1, with D perhaps TRBD1 (5 bases). V lost 5 bases and J 3 bases, leaving 10 bases between the germline ends. This CDR3 has 12 amino acids. Germline lookup yields CDR1 GTSNPN and CDR2 SVGIG (reference sequence). The CDR3 coding sequence is TGTGCCTGGGAAACAGGAGACACTGAAGCTTTCTTT. Residues: CAWETGDTEAFF. Full variable domain (remainder filled in from reference TRBV30 and TRBJ1-1): SQTIHQWPATLVQPVGSPLSLECTVEGTSNPNLYWYRQAAGRGLQLLFYSVGIGQISSEVPQNLSASRPQDRQFILSSKKLLLSDSGFYLCAWETGDTEAFFGQGTRLTVV.

This clonotype appeared many times. V and J are TRBV10-3 and TRBJ2-7; D gene unclear. V shed 6 bases and J shed 1 base, with 7 bases lying between them. The CDR3 is 12 amino acids. Germline V gives CDR1 ENHRY, CDR2 SYGVKD. The CDR3 DNA sequence: TGTGCCATCAGGGACGGATCCTACGAGCAGTACTTC. It specifies CAIRDGSYEQYF.

This clonotype was detected many times. J is TRBJ1-2 and V is TRBV29-1, with 7 bases matching TRBD1. The CDR3 is 15 residues long. Trimming at V came to 7 bases and at J to 4 bases, leaving 15 bases not matched to a gene. Looked up from germline, CDR1 is SQVTM and CDR2 is ANQGSEA. This chain's CDR3 is CSALESRGLFYGYTF. The CDR3, as DNA: TGCAGCGCTCTGGAAAGCAGGGGGTTATTCTATGGCTACACCTTC.

This clonotype was counted ten times or more. The genes are TRBV6-2 or TRBV6-3 and TRBJ1-6; D unresolved. V was shortened by 6 bases and J by 7 bases, with 16 bases between the two germline ends. Germline CDR1 MNHEY, CDR2 SVGEGT. The CDR3 sequence is 15 residues long. The CDR3 loop reads CASSETRRTNSPLHF. The CDR3 DNA reads TGTGCCAGCAGCGAGACACGACGGACCAATTCACCCCTCCACTTT.

This clonotype is medium-sized by share. The rearrangement uses TRBV7-9 and TRBJ2-1; D possibly corresponds to TRBD2 (7 bases). The germline V and J ends were trimmed by 2 bases and 2 bases, with 13 bases remaining between them. The CDR3 totals 16 residues. Germline lookup yields CDR1 SEHNR and CDR2 FQNEAQ (reference sequence). The CDR3 coding sequence is TGTGCCAGCAGCTTAACAGGGAGGGGACCCTACAATGAGCAGTTCTTC. Residues: CASSLTGRGPYNEQFF.

This clonotype ranks as medium-sized. V usage is TRBV12-3 or TRBV12-4 and J usage is TRBJ2-5, with 7 bases that match TRBD2. V shed 5 bases and J 3 bases; nucleotides not matched to a gene: 9. The CDR3 spans 15 residues. Here the CDR3 DNA reads TGTGCCAGCAGTCCCCGTGGAGCGGGGAAAGAGACCCAGTACTTC. The encoded protein is CASSPRGAGKETQYF.

This clonotype was seen many times. The rearrangement uses TRBV20-1 and TRBJ2-4, with D maybe TRBD2 (5 bases). Germline-derived CDR1 and CDR2 are DFQATT and SNEGSKA (reference sequence). There are 14 residues in the CDR3. V dropped 3 bases and J dropped 2 bases, with 11 bases sitting between them. The DNA of the CDR3 is TGCAGTGCTAGCCGGGAAAATTCCAAAAACATTCAGTACTTC. Its translation: CSASRENSKNIQYF.

This clonotype was recorded at least ten times. This chain joins TRBV3-1 and TRBJ2-2, with D unresolved. V lost 1 base and J lost 3, with 6 bases in between. This CDR3 has 14 amino acids. The germline CDR1 and CDR2 sequences are LGHDT and YNNKEL (reference sequence). As DNA, the CDR3 is TGTGCCAGCAGCCAAGCCGGATACACCGGGGAGCTGTTTTTT. It specifies CASSQAGYTGELFF. Based on the CDR3 plus reference TRBV3-1 and TRBJ2-2, the full variable domain is DTAVSQTPKYLVTQMGNDKSIKCEQNLGHDTMYWYKQDSKKFLKIMFSYNNKELIINETVPNRFSPKSPDKAHLNLHINSLELGDSAVYFCASSQAGYTGELFFGEGSRLTVL.

This clonotype has ten or more counts. The chain joins TRBV7-2 to TRBJ1-4; no clear D. Deletions cut 6 bases from V and 8 bases from J, with 16 bases between. In germline, CDR1 is SGHTA, CDR2 FQGNSA. This CDR3 has 14 residues. CDR3 nucleotide sequence: TGTGCCAGCAGGAAGTGGGGAGACGGGGAAAAACTGTTTTTT. It specifies CASRKWGDGEKLFF.

This clonotype was counted at least ten times. This rearrangement joins TRBV28 to TRBJ1-2, with unresolved D. Germline V gives CDR1 MDHEN, CDR2 SYDVKM. The CDR3 is 14 amino acids. V was shortened by 2 bases and J by 4 bases, with 11 bases between the two germline ends. Here the CDR3 reads CASSLAASSYGYTF. In nucleotides, the CDR3 is TGTGCCAGCAGTTTAGCGGCCAGCAGCTATGGCTACACCTTC.

This clonotype was observed at least ten times. The rearrangement uses TRBV3-1 and TRBJ1-5, with D possibly TRBD1 on 5 matching bases. Trimming stripped 2 bases from V and 7 bases from J, with 12 bases between. The CDR3 extends over 14 amino acids. Germline CDR1 LGHDT, CDR2 YNNKEL (reference sequence). The CDR3 DNA reads TGTGCCAGCAGCCAACGGGCAGGGCGGCAGCCCCAGCATTTT. Residues: CASSQRAGRQPQHF. Together with reference TRBV3-1 and TRBJ1-5, the CDR3 gives the full variable domain: DTAVSQTPKYLVTQMGNDKSIKCEQNLGHDTMYWYKQDSKKFLKIMFSYNNKELIINETVPNRFSPKSPDKAHLNLHINSLELGDSAVYFCASSQRAGRQPQHFGDGTRLSIL.

This clonotype was counted at least ten times. The chain combines TRBV7-9 with TRBJ1-2, with 9 bases fitting TRBD1. V shed 3 bases, J shed 8 bases, and the junction held 16 bases outside the gene matches. Germline loops: CDR1 SEHNR, CDR2 FQNEAQ (reference sequence). The CDR3 spans 17 residues. CDR3 sequence reads: CASSFFGTGLRRRGYTF. In DNA form, the CDR3 reads TGTGCCAGCAGCTTCTTCGGGACAGGGCTGCGCCGAAGGGGCTACACCTTC.

Ten or more counts support this clonotype. V and J are TRBV10-3 and TRBJ1-1; D possibly corresponds to TRBD1 (5 bases). Germline CDR1 ENHRY, CDR2 SYGVKD. The CDR3 is made up of 15 amino acids. Between the trimmed V and J ends, which lost 0 bases and 8 bases, there was a span of 16 bases. The CDR3 DNA reads TGTGCCATCAGTGAGTCGCAGCTTCAAAGGGGCGAAGCTTTCTTT. This gives the protein CAISESQLQRGEAFF.

Many counts were recorded for this clonotype. The V and J genes are TRBV6-2 or TRBV6-3 and TRBJ2-3; TRBD1 matches 8 bases. In germline, CDR1 is MNHEY, CDR2 SVGEGT. CDR3 length: 11 residues. J was trimmed by 8 bases and V by 6 bases; bases with no gene match: 1. The CDR3 protein is CASRQGVTQYF. The CDR3 DNA reads as TGTGCCAGCAGACAGGGGGTTACGCAGTATTTT.